Here is one TCR beta chain with its context. It has no known antigen specificity. Compared with germline, one end of the junction differs, possibly owing to a read error. Using the deep immunoSEQ assay, TCR CDR3 regions were amplified from genomic DNA by multiplex PCR. For each cell subset, the extracted genomic DNA was distributed evenly across all wells of several immunoSEQ 96-well plates, and each plate served as one replicate. For sorted subsets, about 200 ng genomic DNA, equal to 25,000 to 35,000 T cell genomes, was loaded into each replicate PCR. Purified libraries were quantified with a Qubit 3.0 fluorometer, sized on a Bioanalyzer 2100, and re-quantified with the KAPA Library Quantification kit. Each immunoSEQ 96-well plate was sequenced on its own single-read 150-cycle Illumina NextSeq 550 flow cell. Under the source paper's analysis protocol: Because only junctional sequences without quality scores were contained in the immunoSEQ output, filtering matching that applied to full-length reads could not be performed. Sequences were annotated with PyIR, a Python wrapper for IgBLAST v1.9, and V/J genes and CDR3 were assigned using IMGT germline references. Any read was removed if the V/J assignment was weak (E-value above 1e-6), the CDR3 was missing, or the read contained stop codons, out-of-frame junctions, or ambiguous translated residues. A V3J clonotype was defined by an identical inferred V gene, J gene, and CDR3 amino acid sequence. Percentage overlap between repertoires was calculated by dividing the number of shared unique clonotypes by the size of the smaller repertoire. Three approaches were used to assess repertoire richness: RTK rarefaction, the Chao1 estimator, and Recon v2.1 estimates of unobserved clonotypes. Generation probabilities were computed with OLGA for all TCRbeta clonotypes obtained by the gDNA method from a few donors. Not all clones reach the TCRdb copy of this immuneACCESS table, which keeps in-frame sequences only. Checked studies attribute under half of the gap to unresolved V genes and leave the rest unexplained. That table supplies the V and J calls and clone size; D and trimming were determined from the DNA. Within this sample are a few million clones, with more than 80% of them counted one time only. Jointly, the top ten make up 0.13% to 0.15% of the sample.

The data were taken from a study of shared clonotypes between healthy human individuals (dated by TCRdb to the early 2020s). Some background on the complete study: The cohort included three men and a couple of women between 18 and 49 years of age. Between about 0.85 and 9.5 billion PBMCs per donor were obtained by leukapheresis. To increase sequencing depth and limit assay-specific biases, TCR repertoire library preparation and sequencing were carried out by different laboratories using diverse techniques. Blood TCR repertoires of about 5 healthy adults were deeply sequenced to estimate repertoire size and the extent of clonotype sharing between individuals. For each donor, three plates each were used for CD4 naive and CD4 memory, two plates were used for CD8 naive, and one plate was used for CD8 memory.

What the study reported, not specific to this receptor: Pairwise subsampling led to the expectation that sequencing depth would affect the degree of clonotype sharing among donors. Even with the large sequencing depth, rarefaction of the sorted-subset datasets indicated that sequencing was incomplete. Roughly 5.2% of naive CD4, 3.5% of naive CD8, about 2.1% of memory CD4, and about 0.4% of memory CD8 clonotypes were shared across a few donors. Compared with non-shared clonotypes, clonotypes shared by all four sorted-subset donors had higher generation probabilities. The genetic and exposure-history diversity represented was limited by the small number of donors. Estimated clonotype richness was generally larger for naive than for memory subsets. Sampling was limited to blood, and TCR repertoires in tissue likely differ from TCR repertoires in blood.

The CDR3, from cysteine to phenylalanine, totals 16 residues. Only the CDR3 portion is preserved as DNA: 48 bases, with reading frame beginning at the first base. CDR1 and CDR2, looked up from the germline V gene (reference sequence), are SSHAT and FNYEAQ. Donors were healthy HIV-negative adults with no recently reported acute infections or vaccinations. Every donor was a Caucasian adult living in Nashville, Tennessee, USA. CD4+ T cells were enriched by magnetic negative selection; naive cells were then positively selected on CD45RA, and the negative fraction formed the memory subset. Blood was collected by leukapheresis, and PBMCs were isolated by Ficoll-Histopaque density gradient centrifugation and then cryopreserved in liquid nitrogen vapor phase. Purity and quantity of every magnetically sorted T cell population were checked by analytical flow cytometry. From each sorted fraction, genomic DNA was isolated and quantified by UV absorbance on a Nanodrop 2000c.

The sequence was collected from a man between 18 and 35 years old in good health. The material sequenced was naive CD4+ T cells sorted from blood. The sample's cell subset or site label, decoded: CD45RA+ positively selected. The V and J genes are TRBV7-7 and TRBJ2-1, with the D segment identity uncertain. The DNA reads TGTGCTAGCAGTTTTCTGACCCCCAGCTCCTACAATGAGCAGTTCTTC. Its protein is CASSFLTPSSYNEQFF.